The entry below describes one TCR beta chain. The sample comes from a study of blood T cell repertoires in COVID-19. Looking at the study overall: Sites in the United States, Italy and Spain provided acute and convalescent COVID-19 samples. Sources were T cells, B-cell-depleted T cells, or PBMCs; the material itself was cDNA or gDNA.

In the original workflow: How many nucleated cells were present was estimated from reference gene primer amplification. Sequencing was performed with immunoSEQ multiplex PCR; in TCRdb, only in-frame clones are kept and a portion is missing. V and J calls and clone size follow that table, whereas D and trimming were derived from the DNA. The sample has over 150,000 clones; roughly 82% are singletons. This CDR3 comprises 13 residues. The sample consisted of peripheral blood. The clonotype comes from a human donor in a cohort sampled during active COVID-19. The rearrangement joins TRBV21-1 to TRBJ2-1; the table's D call, TRBD2, has no DNA check behind it. TRBV21-1 is a pseudogene locus. The CDR3 DNA sequence: TGTGCCAGCAGCGGAACCCCAACTAGCGAGCAGTTCTTC. Its protein is CASSGTPTSEQFF.